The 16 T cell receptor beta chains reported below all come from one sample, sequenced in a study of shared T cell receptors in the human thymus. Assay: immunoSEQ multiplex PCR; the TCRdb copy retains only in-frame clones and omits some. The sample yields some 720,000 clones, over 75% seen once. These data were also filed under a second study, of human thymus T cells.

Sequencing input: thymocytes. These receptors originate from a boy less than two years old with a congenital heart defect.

The CDR3 loop is CASSLSPRGRQETQYF. The CDR3 coding sequence is TGTGCCAGCAGTTTATCCCCGCGGGGCAGGCAAGAGACCCAGTACTTC. The chain recombines TRBV28 with TRBJ2-5; weak D call: TRBD2 (6 bases). This CDR3 has 16 residues. Trimming stripped 1 base from V and 2 bases from J, with 14 bases between. Germline CDR1 MDHEN, CDR2 SYDVKM.

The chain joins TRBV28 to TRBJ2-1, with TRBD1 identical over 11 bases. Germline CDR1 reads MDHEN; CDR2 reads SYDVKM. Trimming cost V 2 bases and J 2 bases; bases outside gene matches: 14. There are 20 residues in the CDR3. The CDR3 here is CASSLRRDRGRSMAYNEQFF. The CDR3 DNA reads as TGTGCCAGCAGTTTACGGAGGGACAGGGGGAGGTCAATGGCCTACAATGAGCAGTTCTTC. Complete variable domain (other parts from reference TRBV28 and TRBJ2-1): DVKVTQSSRYLVKRTGEKVFLECVQDMDHENMFWYRQDPGLGLRLIYFSYDVKMKEKGDIPEGYSVSREKKERFSLILESASTNQTSMYLCASSLRRDRGRSMAYNEQFFGPGTRLTVL.

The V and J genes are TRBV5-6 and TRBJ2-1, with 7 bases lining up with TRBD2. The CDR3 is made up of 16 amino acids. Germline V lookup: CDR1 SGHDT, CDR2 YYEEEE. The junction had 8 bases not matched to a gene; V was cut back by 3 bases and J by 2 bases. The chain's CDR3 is CASSSTSFIPYNEQFF. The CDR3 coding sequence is TGTGCCAGCAGCTCGACTAGCTTTATACCCTACAATGAGCAGTTCTTC.

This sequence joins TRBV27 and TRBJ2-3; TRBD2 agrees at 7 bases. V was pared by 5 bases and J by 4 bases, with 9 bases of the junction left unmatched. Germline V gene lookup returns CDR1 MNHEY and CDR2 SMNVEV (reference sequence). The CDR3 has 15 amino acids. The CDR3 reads CASSPERGGSDTQYF. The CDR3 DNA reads TGTGCCAGCAGTCCGGAGCGGGGTGGGTCAGATACGCAGTATTTT.

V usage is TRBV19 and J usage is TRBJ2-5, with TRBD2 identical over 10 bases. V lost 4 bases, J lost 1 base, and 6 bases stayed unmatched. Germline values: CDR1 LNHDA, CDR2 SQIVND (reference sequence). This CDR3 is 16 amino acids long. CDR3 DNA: TGTGCCAGTAGTAGAGAGCGGGAGGGGGCCCAAGAGACCCAGTACTTC. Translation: CASSREREGAQETQYF.

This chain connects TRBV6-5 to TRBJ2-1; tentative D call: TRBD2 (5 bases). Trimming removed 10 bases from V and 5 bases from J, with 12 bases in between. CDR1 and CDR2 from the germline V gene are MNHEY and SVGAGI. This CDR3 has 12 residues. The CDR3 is CATRPRDNEQFF. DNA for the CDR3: TGTGCCACCAGACCGAGGGACAATGAGCAGTTCTTC.

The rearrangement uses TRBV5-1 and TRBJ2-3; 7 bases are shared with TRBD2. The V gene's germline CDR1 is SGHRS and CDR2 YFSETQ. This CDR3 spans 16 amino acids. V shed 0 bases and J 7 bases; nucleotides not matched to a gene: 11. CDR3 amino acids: CASSLAPAGNENTQYF. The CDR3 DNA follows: TGCGCCAGCAGCTTGGCGCCAGCGGGAAACGAAAATACGCAGTATTTT.

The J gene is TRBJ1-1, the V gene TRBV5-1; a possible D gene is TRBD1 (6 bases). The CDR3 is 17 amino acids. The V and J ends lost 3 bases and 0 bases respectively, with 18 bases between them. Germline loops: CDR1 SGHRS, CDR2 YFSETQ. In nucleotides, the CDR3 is TGCGCCAGCAGCTCCAAACAGGGCGCCAGGGTGAACACTGAAGCTTTCTTT. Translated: CASSSKQGARVNTEAFF. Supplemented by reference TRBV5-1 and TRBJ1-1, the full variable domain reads KAGVTQTPRYLIKTRGQQVTLSCSPISGHRSVSWYQQTPGQGLQFLFEYFSETQRNKGNFPGRFSGRQFSNSRSEMNVSTLELGDSALYLCASSSKQGARVNTEAFFGQGTRLTVV.

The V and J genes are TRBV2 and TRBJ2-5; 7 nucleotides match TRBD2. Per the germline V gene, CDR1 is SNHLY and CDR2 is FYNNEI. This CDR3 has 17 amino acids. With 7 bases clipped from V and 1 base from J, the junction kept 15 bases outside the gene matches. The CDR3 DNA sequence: TGTGCCAGCATCGATCGGGACCGAGCGGGGTTCCAAGAGACCCAGTACTTC. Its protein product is CASIDRDRAGFQETQYF.

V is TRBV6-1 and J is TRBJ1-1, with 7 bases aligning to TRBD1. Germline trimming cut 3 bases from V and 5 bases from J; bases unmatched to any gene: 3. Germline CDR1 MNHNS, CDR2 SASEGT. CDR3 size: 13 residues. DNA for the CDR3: TGTGCCAGCAGTGAGGCGACAGGGACTGAAGCTTTCTTT. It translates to CASSEATGTEAFF.

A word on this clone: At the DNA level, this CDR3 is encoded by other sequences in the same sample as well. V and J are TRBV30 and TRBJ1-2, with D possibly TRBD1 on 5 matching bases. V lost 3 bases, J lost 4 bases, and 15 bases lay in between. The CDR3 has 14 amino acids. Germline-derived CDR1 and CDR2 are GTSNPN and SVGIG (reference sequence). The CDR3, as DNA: TGTGCCTGGAGGGGGGGAACAGGTCTCTATGGCTACACCTTC. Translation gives CAWRGGTGLYGYTF.

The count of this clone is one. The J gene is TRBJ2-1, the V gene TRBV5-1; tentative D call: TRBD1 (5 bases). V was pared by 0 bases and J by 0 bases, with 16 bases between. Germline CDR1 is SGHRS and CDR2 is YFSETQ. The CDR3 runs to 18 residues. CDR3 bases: TGCGCCAGCAGCTTGGGGGGCCATGGAGAGATCTCCTACAATGAGCAGTTCTTC. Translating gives CASSLGGHGEISYNEQFF.

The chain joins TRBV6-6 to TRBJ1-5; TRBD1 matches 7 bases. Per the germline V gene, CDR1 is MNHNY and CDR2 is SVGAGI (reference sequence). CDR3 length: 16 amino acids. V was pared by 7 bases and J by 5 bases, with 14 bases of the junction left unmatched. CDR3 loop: CASKKAGTVPHQPQHF. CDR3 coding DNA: TGTGCCAGCAAAAAAGCCGGGACAGTCCCCCATCAGCCCCAGCATTTT.

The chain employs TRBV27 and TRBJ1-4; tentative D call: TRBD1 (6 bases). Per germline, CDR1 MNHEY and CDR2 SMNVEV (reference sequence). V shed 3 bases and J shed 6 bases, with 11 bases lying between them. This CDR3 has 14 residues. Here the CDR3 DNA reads TGTGCCAGCAGTTTGGGGGGGCCCTATGAAAAACTGTTTTTT. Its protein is CASSLGGPYEKLFF.

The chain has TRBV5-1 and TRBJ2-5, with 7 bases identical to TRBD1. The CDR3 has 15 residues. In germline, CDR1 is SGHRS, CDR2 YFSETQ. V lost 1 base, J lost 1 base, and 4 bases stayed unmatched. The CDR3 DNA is TGCGCCAGCAGCTTGTACGCAGGGGGCCAAGAGACCCAGTACTTC. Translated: CASSLYAGGQETQYF.

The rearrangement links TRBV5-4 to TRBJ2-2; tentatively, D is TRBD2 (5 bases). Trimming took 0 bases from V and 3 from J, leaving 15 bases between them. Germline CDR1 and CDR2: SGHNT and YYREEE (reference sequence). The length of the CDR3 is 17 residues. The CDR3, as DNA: TGTGCCAGCAGCTTGGGACTAAAGGCCCCTTACACCGGGGAGCTGTTTTTT. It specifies CASSLGLKAPYTGELFF.